A selection of T cell receptor beta chains follows, all from one sample in a study of CXCR3-negative and CXCR3-positive naive CD8 T cells. TCRdb reprocessed the 5' RACE reads and stores each CDR3 protein as one record, lacking DNA. The table lists tens of thousands of distinct CDR3 sequences. The sample comprised naive CXCR3+ CD8+ T cells from blood. These receptors originate from a human donor in good health. Some clones in this sample may be carry-over from other donors' samples. Each CDR3 is given with its conserved first and last residue. Fields, in order: CDR3 length, V gene, J gene, CDR3 protein.

>15|TRBV7-2|TRBJ2-5
CASSLSAGGPVTQYF
>13|TRBV28|TRBJ1-1
CASSPRYNTEAFF
>16|TRBV9|TRBJ2-1
CASSSHRGLAYNEQFF
>12|TRBV12-5|TRBJ1-1
CASGYGATEAFF
>14|TRBV20-1|TRBJ2-1
CSAEPRAVYNEQFF
>17|TRBV15|TRBJ2-3
CATSRRPGGSGTDTQYF
>15|TRBV19|TRBJ1-3
CASSISRIPGNTIYF
>15|TRBV27|TRBJ2-1
CASSSPAESEGEQFF
>13|TRBV19|TRBJ2-5
CASSFMGSETQYF
>15|TRBV6-5|TRBJ1-2
CASSDGQGHNYGYTF
>13|TRBV7-9|TRBJ1-1
CASSLYRNTEAFF
>15|TRBV7-8|TRBJ2-5
CASSSSGGVDETQYF
>14|TRBV5-4|TRBJ2-2
CATFPGQAPGELFF
>15|TRBV5-1|TRBJ1-2
CASSPDGQWVYGYTF
>15|TRBV20-1|TRBJ1-5
CSARGPTGRNQPQHF
>15|TRBV28|TRBJ2-3
CASSLRPRGTDTQYF
>15|TRBV29-1|TRBJ2-1
CSVEPRDRGRGEQFF
>15|TRBV5-1|TRBJ2-7
CASSLDRGVVYEQYF
>14|TRBV7-6|TRBJ1-4
CASSLTELNEKLFF
>16|TRBV20-1|TRBJ2-7
CSARELAGGLRYEQYF
>15|TRBV12-3/TRBV12-4|TRBJ2-7
CATRPPGGAYYEQYF
>16|TRBV7-8|TRBJ2-7
CASSFPLAGPTGEQYF